Included here is one T cell receptor (beta chain) sequence, with context. This record belongs to a study of blood T cell repertoires in COVID-19. As for the study in general: Both acute and convalescent COVID-19 samples were obtained from the United States, Italy and Spain. T cells, B-cell-depleted T cells, or PBMCs supplied cDNA or gDNA.

V dropped 2 bases and J dropped 6 bases, with 10 bases sitting between them. The CDR3 loop spans 13 amino acids. Authors' processing steps: Counts of nucleated cells, estimated from reference gene primer amplification, were obtained. Clones were sequenced by immunoSEQ multiplex PCR, and TCRdb holds only the in-frame ones, with some missing. V and J calls and clone size follow that table, whereas D and trimming were derived from the DNA. The sample consists of over 250,000 clones, about 81% of them appearing once. Seattle patient enrollment occurred during active infection, with longitudinal follow-up thereafter.

This clonotype originated in a human donor with COVID-19, enrolled during active disease. The donor label of this sample is uncertain. The sequencing input was peripheral blood. This sequence joins TRBV12-3 or TRBV12-4 and TRBJ1-1; a weak D match, TRBD1 (6 bases). The CDR3 sequence is CASSLKAGAEAFF. The CDR3 DNA reads TGTGCCAGCAGTTTAAAGGCAGGGGCTGAAGCTTTCTTT.